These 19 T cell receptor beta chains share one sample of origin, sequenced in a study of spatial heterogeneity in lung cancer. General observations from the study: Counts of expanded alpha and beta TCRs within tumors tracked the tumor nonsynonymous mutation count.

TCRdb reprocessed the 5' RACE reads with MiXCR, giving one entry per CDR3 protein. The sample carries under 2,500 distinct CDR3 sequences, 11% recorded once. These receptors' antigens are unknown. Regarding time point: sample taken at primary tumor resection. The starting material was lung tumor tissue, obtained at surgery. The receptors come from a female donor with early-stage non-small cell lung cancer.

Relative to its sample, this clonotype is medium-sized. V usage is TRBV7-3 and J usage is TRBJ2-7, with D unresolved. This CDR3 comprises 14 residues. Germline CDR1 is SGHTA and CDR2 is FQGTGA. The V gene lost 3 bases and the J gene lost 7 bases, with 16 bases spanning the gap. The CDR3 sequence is CASSFWLGFLEQYF. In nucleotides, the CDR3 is TGTGCCAGCAGCTTTTGGCTGGGCTTCTTGGAGCAGTACTTC. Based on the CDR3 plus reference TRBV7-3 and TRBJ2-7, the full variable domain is GAGVSQTPSNKVTEKGKYVELRCDPISGHTALYWYRQSLGQGPEFLIYFQGTGAADDSGLPNDRFFAVRPEGSVSTLKIQRTERGDSAVYLCASSFWLGFLEQYFGPGTRLTVT.

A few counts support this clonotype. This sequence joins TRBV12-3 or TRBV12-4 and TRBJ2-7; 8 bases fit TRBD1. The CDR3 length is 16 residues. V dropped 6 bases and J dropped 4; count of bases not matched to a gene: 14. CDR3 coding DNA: TGTGCCAGCAGCGGAGGACAGGGCACGGAGTGGTACGAGCAGTACTTC. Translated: CASSGGQGTEWYEQYF.

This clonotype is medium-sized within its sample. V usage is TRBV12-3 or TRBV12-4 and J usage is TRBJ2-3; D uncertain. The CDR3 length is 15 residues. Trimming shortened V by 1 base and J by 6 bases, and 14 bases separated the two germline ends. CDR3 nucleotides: TGTGCCAGCAGTTTAGGGGCTCTGTCGCGGGATACGCAGTATTTT. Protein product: CASSLGALSRDTQYF.

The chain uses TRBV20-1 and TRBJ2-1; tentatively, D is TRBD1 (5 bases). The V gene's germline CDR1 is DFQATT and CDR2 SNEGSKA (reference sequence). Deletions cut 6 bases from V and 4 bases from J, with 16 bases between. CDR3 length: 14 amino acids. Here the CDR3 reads CSAPPRGPYNEQFF. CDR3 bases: TGCAGTGCCCCCCCAAGGGGCCCGTACAATGAGCAGTTCTTC.

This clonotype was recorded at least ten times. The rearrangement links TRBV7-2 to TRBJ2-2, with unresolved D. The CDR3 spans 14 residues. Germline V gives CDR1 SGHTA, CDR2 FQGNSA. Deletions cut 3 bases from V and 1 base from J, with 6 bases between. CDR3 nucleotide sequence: TGTGCCAGCAGCTTGGTGGGGAACACCGGGGAGCTGTTTTTT. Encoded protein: CASSLVGNTGELFF.

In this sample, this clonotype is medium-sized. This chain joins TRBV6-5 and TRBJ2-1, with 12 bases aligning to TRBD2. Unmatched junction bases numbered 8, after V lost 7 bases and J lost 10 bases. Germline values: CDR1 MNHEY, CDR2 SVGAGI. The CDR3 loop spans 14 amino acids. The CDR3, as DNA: TGTGCCAGCACTCCTAGCGGGGGGGCGGGAGAGCAGTTCTTC. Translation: CASTPSGGAGEQFF.

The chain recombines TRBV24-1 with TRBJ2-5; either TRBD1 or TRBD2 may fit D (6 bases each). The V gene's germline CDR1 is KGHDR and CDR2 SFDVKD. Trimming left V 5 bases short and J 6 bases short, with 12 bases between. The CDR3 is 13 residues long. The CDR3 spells CATSALGGQTQYF. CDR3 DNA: TGTGCCACCAGTGCCCTAGGGGGGCAGACCCAGTACTTC.

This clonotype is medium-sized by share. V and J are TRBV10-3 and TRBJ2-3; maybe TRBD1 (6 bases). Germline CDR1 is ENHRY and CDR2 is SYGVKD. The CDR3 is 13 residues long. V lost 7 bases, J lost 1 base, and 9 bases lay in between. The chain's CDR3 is CAIKGVGTDTQYF. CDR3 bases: TGTGCCATCAAGGGGGTTGGCACAGATACGCAGTATTTT.

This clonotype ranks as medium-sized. Written as DNA, the CDR3 is TGCAGTGCTAGAGCGGGAAGTGGGGCCAAAAACATTCAGTACTTC. Translated: CSARAGSGAKNIQYF. The chain carries TRBV20-1 and TRBJ2-4, with D possibly matching TRBD2 (5 bases). The length of the CDR3 is 15 residues. The V gene lost 1 base and the J gene lost 1 base, with 11 bases spanning the gap. Germline V gene data show CDR1 as DFQATT and CDR2 as SNEGSKA (reference sequence).

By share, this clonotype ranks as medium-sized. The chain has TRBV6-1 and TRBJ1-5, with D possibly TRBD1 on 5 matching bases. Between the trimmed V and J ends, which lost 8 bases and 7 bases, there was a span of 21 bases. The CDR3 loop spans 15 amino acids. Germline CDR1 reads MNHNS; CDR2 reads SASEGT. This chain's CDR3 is CASGGSTLNGQPQHF. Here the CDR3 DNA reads TGTGCCAGCGGGGGGAGCACACTCAACGGCCAGCCCCAGCATTTT.

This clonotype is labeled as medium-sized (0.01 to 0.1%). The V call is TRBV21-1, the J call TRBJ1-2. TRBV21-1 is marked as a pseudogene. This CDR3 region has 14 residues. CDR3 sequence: CASSKGPYKGGYTF. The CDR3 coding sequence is TGTGCCAGCAGCAAGGGGCCCTATAAAGGGGGCTACACCTTC.

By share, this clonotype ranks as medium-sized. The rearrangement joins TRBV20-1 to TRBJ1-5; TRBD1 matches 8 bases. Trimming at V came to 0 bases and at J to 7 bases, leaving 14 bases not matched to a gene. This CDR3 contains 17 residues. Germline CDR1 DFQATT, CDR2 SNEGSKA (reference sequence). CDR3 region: CSAREDHYRGSFQPQHF. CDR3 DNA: TGCAGTGCTAGAGAGGACCATTACAGGGGGAGTTTCCAGCCCCAGCATTTT.

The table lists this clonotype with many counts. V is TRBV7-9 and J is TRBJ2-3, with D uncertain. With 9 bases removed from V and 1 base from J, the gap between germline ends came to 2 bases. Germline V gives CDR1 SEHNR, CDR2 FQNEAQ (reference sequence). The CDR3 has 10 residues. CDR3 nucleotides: TGTGCCAGGGGCACAGATACGCAGTATTTT. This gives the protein CARGTDTQYF.

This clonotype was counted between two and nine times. DNA of the CDR3: TGCGCCAGCCTCACCGAGGGGGCTCGAGGGACCCAGTACTTC. Amino acid sequence: CASLTEGARGTQYF. The J gene is TRBJ2-5, the V gene TRBV5-1; TRBD1 matches 7 bases. The CDR3 has 14 residues. V lost 7 bases to trimming and J lost 7 bases; unmatched junction nucleotides: 13. Per germline, CDR1 SGHRS and CDR2 YFSETQ.

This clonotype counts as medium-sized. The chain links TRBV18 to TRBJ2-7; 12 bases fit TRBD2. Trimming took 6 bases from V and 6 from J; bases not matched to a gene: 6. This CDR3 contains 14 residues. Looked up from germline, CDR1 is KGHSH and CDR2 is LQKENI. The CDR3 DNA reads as TGTGCCAGCTCGCCGACTAGCGGGGGTGTCGAGCAGTACTTC. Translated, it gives CASSPTSGGVEQYF.

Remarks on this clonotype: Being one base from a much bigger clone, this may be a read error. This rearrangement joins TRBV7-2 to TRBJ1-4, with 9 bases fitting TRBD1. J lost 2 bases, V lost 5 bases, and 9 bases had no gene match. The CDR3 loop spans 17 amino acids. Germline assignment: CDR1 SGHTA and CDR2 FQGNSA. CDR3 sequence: CASSTGQGTVTNEKLFF. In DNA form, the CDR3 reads TGTGCCAGCAGCACAGGACAGGGGACAGTGACTAATGAAAAACTGTTTTTT.

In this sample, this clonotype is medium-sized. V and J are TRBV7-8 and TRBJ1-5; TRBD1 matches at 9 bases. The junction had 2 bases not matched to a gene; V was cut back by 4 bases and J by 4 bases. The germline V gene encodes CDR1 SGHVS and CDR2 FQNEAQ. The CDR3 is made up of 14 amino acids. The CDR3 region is CASSSGTGNQPQHF. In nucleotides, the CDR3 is TGTGCCAGCAGCTCCGGGACAGGGAATCAGCCCCAGCATTTT. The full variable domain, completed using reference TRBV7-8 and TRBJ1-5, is GAGVSQSPRYKVAKRGQDVALRCDPISGHVSLFWYQQALGQGPEFLTYFQNEAQLDKSGLPSDRFFAERPEGSVSTLKIQRTQQEDSAVYLCASSSGTGNQPQHFGDGTRLSIL.

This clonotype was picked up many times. The CDR3 nucleotides read TGTGCCAGCAGCGTAGGGGTCGGCAGGGGGCAAGCTGGGGCCAACGTCCTGACTTTC. Translated: CASSVGVGRGQAGANVLTF. This chain uses TRBV7-2 with TRBJ2-6, with 8 bases identical to TRBD1. The CDR3 totals 19 residues. The V gene's germline CDR1 is SGHTA and CDR2 FQGNSA. The junction had 14 bases not matched to a gene; V was cut back by 5 bases and J by 2 bases.

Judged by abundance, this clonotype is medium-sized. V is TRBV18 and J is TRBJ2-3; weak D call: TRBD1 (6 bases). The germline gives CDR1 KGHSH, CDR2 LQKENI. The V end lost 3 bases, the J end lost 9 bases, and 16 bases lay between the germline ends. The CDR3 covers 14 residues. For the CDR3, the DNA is TGTGCCAGCTCACCCCCGCAGGGGTCCCTAACGCAGTATTTT. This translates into CASSPPQGSLTQYF.